The 22 T cell receptor beta chains given below trace back to one sample, sequenced in a study of blood T cell repertoires in COVID-19. Generated by immunoSEQ multiplex PCR, the TCRdb table keeps only in-frame clones and is missing some. Found here are around 140,000 clones, more than 75% of them singletons; the top ten hold 11%. Sequenced sample: PBMCs or T cells enriched from blood (not recorded which). These receptors were collected from a man aged 60 to 69 who had recovered from COVID-19.

The chain's CDR3 is CASSTGLAGGETQYF. Written as DNA, the CDR3 is TGTGCCAGTAGTACAGGACTAGCCGGGGGAGAGACCCAGTACTTC. The chain links TRBV19 to TRBJ2-5, with 8 bases aligning to TRBD2. The J segment lost 4 bases and the V segment lost 4 bases, leaving 8 bases of the junction unmatched. The length of the CDR3 is 15 residues. Germline V gene data show CDR1 as LNHDA and CDR2 as SQIVND (reference sequence).

V and J are TRBV27 and TRBJ2-2; D unclear. CDR1 MNHEY and CDR2 SMNVEV come from the germline V gene (reference sequence). The CDR3 loop spans 15 amino acids. Trimming took off 6 bases at V and 0 bases at J, with 11 bases between the two ends. DNA of the CDR3: TGTGCCAGCAGGGGCAGGAACGCGAACACCGGGGAGCTGTTTTTT. Its protein is CASRGRNANTGELFF.

The V gene is TRBV28, the J gene TRBJ1-5; 8 bases match TRBD1. The germline V gene has CDR1 MDHEN and CDR2 SYDVKM. Trimming took 6 bases from V and 5 from J; bases not matched to a gene: 12. CDR3 length equals 16 residues. CDR3 residues: CASSNTDRVVYQPQHF. CDR3 DNA: TGTGCCAGCAGCAACACGGACAGGGTAGTTTATCAGCCCCAGCATTTT.

The chain has TRBV19 and TRBJ1-5, with no clear D. V shed 5 bases and J shed 5 bases, with 10 bases lying between them. The germline gives CDR1 LNHDA, CDR2 SQIVND (reference sequence). The CDR3 is 13 amino acids. DNA of the CDR3: TGTGCCAGTAGTCCGCAGATCCATCAGCCCCAGCATTTT. It encodes CASSPQIHQPQHF.

The chain links TRBV7-9 to TRBJ1-1; D might be TRBD1 (5 bases). CDR3 length: 15 residues. The germline V gene has CDR1 SEHNR and CDR2 FQNEAQ (reference sequence). The V and J ends lost 1 base and 0 bases respectively, with 9 bases between them. CDR3 sequence: CASSLGGGMNTEAFF. CDR3 DNA sequence: TGTGCCAGCAGCTTAGGCGGGGGGATGAACACTGAAGCTTTCTTT.

CDR3 in amino acids: CASSQDLSGYGYTF. DNA of the CDR3: TGTGCCAGCAGCCAAGATCTTTCCGGCTATGGCTACACCTTC. The chain has TRBV14 and TRBJ1-2; D not certain. Trimming took 0 bases from V and 4 from J, leaving 9 bases between them. CDR3 length: 14 amino acids. Looked up from germline, CDR1 is SGHDN and CDR2 is FVKESK.

The chain links TRBV28 to TRBJ1-4; tentatively, D is TRBD1 (6 bases). Germline CDR1 is MDHEN and CDR2 is SYDVKM. Trimming stripped 6 bases from V and 4 bases from J, with 15 bases between. CDR3 length: 15 amino acids. CDR3 region: CASSAEGVHNEKLFF. CDR3 nucleotide sequence: TGTGCCAGCAGCGCCGAGGGGGTCCATAATGAAAAACTGTTTTTT.

V is TRBV18 and J is TRBJ2-7; weak D call: TRBD1 (6 bases). The length of the CDR3 is 13 residues. The V end was cut by 2 bases, the J end by 2 bases, with 7 bases between. CDR1 is KGHSH and CDR2 is LQKENI in the germline V gene. CDR3 coding DNA: TGTGCCAGCTCACCAGGGGACACCTACGAGCAGTACTTC. This translates into CASSPGDTYEQYF.

The rearrangement links TRBV28 to TRBJ2-7; D is possibly TRBD1 (6 bases). V gave up 3 bases and J gave up 3 bases, with 15 bases separating them. Germline CDR1 MDHEN, CDR2 SYDVKM. There are 15 residues in the CDR3. The CDR3 DNA reads TGTGCCAGCAGTTTGCCGGACAGACTAAGCTACGAGCAGTACTTC. Protein sequence: CASSLPDRLSYEQYF.

V gene TRBV2 combines with J gene TRBJ1-2, with D possibly TRBD1 on 6 matching bases. V was clipped by 2 bases and J by 6 bases, with 16 bases between them. Germline V gives CDR1 SNHLY, CDR2 FYNNEI. This CDR3 has 15 amino acids. Here the CDR3 reads CASSENPPTGHGYTF. The CDR3 DNA is TGTGCCAGCAGTGAAAACCCCCCTACAGGGCATGGCTACACCTTC.

J is TRBJ2-3 and V is TRBV6-5, with D uncertain. Per germline, CDR1 MNHEY and CDR2 SVGAGI. V was pared by 5 bases and J by 1 base, with 13 bases between. The CDR3 is 15 amino acids. The CDR3 sequence: CASSLDFPGTDTQYF. As DNA, the CDR3 is TGTGCCAGCAGTCTTGACTTTCCGGGCACAGATACGCAGTATTTT.

This clone appeared once. The V gene is TRBV7-2, the J gene TRBJ2-1; 12 nucleotides match TRBD2. This CDR3 comprises 16 residues. Per germline, CDR1 SGHTA and CDR2 FQGNSA. Losses at the gene ends were 3 bases for V and 10 bases for J; bases not matched to a gene: 10. CDR3: CASSLYGGLAGREQFF. The CDR3 coding sequence is TGTGCCAGCAGCTTGTACGGCGGACTAGCGGGACGGGAGCAGTTCTTC.

The chain carries TRBV5-6 and TRBJ1-6; 7 bases line up with TRBD1. The trim removed 4 bases at V and 5 bases at J, leaving 3 bases unmatched. The CDR3 loop spans 14 amino acids. Germline V CDR1 and CDR2: SGHDT, YYEEEE. This CDR3 is CASSRQGDNSPLHF. Written as DNA, the CDR3 is TGTGCCAGCAGCCGACAGGGAGATAATTCACCCCTCCACTTT.

V usage is TRBV7-6 and J usage is TRBJ1-1, with D possibly TRBD1 on 5 matching bases. The CDR3 sequence is 14 residues long. V lost 5 bases to trimming and J lost 1 base, with 11 bases between them. Germline CDR1 is SGHVS and CDR2 is FNYEAQ. CDR3 sequence: CASSLQAANTEAFF. CDR3 coding DNA: TGTGCCAGCAGCCTACAGGCAGCGAACACTGAAGCTTTCTTT. The complete variable domain, with remaining parts taken from reference TRBV7-6 and TRBJ1-1, reads GAGVSQSPRYKVTKRGQDVALRCDPISGHVSLYWYRQALGQGPEFLTYFNYEAQQDKSGLPNDRFSAERPEGSISTLTIQRTEQRDSAMYRCASSLQAANTEAFFGQGTRLTVV.

The chain carries TRBV4-2 and TRBJ2-2; TRBD2 matches 15 bases. The CDR3 contains 20 residues. Trimming took 0 bases from V and 5 from J; bases not matched to a gene: 10. Germline V gene lookup returns CDR1 LGHNA and CDR2 YNFKEQ. CDR3: CASSQDAGGLAGGHTGELFF. The CDR3, as DNA: TGTGCCAGCAGCCAAGACGCGGGAGGACTAGCGGGAGGGCATACCGGGGAGCTGTTTTTT.

The V gene is TRBV29-1, the J gene TRBJ1-3, with 8 nucleotides matching TRBD1. Germline V CDR1 and CDR2: SQVTM, ANQGSEA. Trimming removed 7 bases from V and 0 bases from J; junction bases left unmatched: 8. CDR3 length equals 15 residues. CDR3 coding DNA: TGCAGCGCTTCAGGGGGCCCAAGCTCTGGAAACACCATATATTTT. Its translation: CSASGGPSSGNTIYF. Drawing the rest from reference TRBV29-1 and TRBJ1-3, the complete variable domain is SAVISQKPSRDICQRGTSLTIQCQVDSQVTMMFWYRQQPGQSLTLIATANQGSEATYESGFVIDKFPISRPNLTFSTLTVSNMSPEDSSIYLCSASGGPSSGNTIYFGEGSWLTVV.

This clone appeared a few times. The chain is built from TRBV11-3 and TRBJ2-2; perhaps TRBD1 as D (6 bases). The germline V gene has CDR1 SGHNT and CDR2 YENEEA. This CDR3 comprises 15 residues. The germline V and J ends were trimmed by 1 base and 8 bases, with 14 bases remaining between them. CDR3 in DNA: TGTGCCAGCAGCTTAGTAGCAGGGGCAACGGGGGAGCTGTTTTTT. Translating it yields CASSLVAGATGELFF.

This chain joins TRBV7-8 and TRBJ1-1; TRBD1 aligns across 8 bases. The length of the CDR3 is 15 residues. The V segment lost 6 bases and the J segment 3 bases; nucleotides outside the gene matches: 9. CDR1 is SGHVS and CDR2 is FQNEAQ in the germline V gene. The CDR3 DNA sequence: TGTGCCAGCAGACGGACAGGGTATTCGGACACTGAAGCTTTCTTT. Translation: CASRRTGYSDTEAFF.

The chain links TRBV7-9 to TRBJ1-4; D perhaps matches TRBD1 (5 bases). Germline-derived CDR1 and CDR2 are SEHNR and FQNEAQ (reference sequence). Trimming removed 5 bases at V and 7 bases at J, with 20 bases between. The CDR3 totals 16 residues. CDR3 coding DNA: TGTGCCAGCAGCGCGGTCATTTTGCGGGGGTTTGAAAAACTGTTTTTT. Translation: CASSAVILRGFEKLFF.

The V and J genes are TRBV29-1 and TRBJ1-1, with TRBD1 identical over 7 bases. The CDR3 length is 13 residues. The germline CDR1 and CDR2 sequences are SQVTM and ANQGSEA. V lost 3 bases to trimming and J lost 5 bases; unmatched junction nucleotides: 6. The CDR3: CSVEPGGRTEAFF. For the CDR3, the DNA is TGCAGCGTTGAGCCAGGGGGGAGGACTGAAGCTTTCTTT.

The CDR3 here is CASSYSLAGGGQFF. CDR3 nucleotides: TGTGCCAGCAGTTACTCTCTCGCGGGAGGGGGGCAGTTCTTC. This sequence joins TRBV6-5 and TRBJ2-1; 9 nucleotides match TRBD2. The V segment lost 0 bases and the J segment 12 bases; nucleotides outside the gene matches: 6. Germline assignment: CDR1 MNHEY and CDR2 SVGAGI. CDR3 size: 14 residues.

The chain is built from TRBV13 and TRBJ2-3; 13 nucleotides align to TRBD2. This CDR3 has 16 residues. The J segment lost 9 bases and the V segment lost 5 bases, leaving 11 bases of the junction unmatched. Germline CDR1 is PRHDT and CDR2 is FYEKMQ (reference sequence). The CDR3 sequence is CASSPSTSGGARTQYF. CDR3 bases: TGTGCCAGCAGCCCGTCCACTAGCGGGGGGGCTAGGACGCAGTATTTT.